One sample yielded the 9 T cell receptor beta chains listed below, sequenced in a study of T cells expressing NK-cell markers. From its re-call of the 5' RACE reads, TCRdb lists each CDR3 protein once, without DNA. The listing records around 470,000 distinct CDR3 sequences. Sequencing was done on a sample of blood T cells: a sorted CD56 or NKG2C T cell subset, CD4+ or CD8+ T cells, or bulk PBMC T cells (not recorded which). These receptors all stem from a woman aged 45-65 years in good health.

The V call is TRBV29-1, the J call TRBJ1-2; the TRBD1 assignment by TCRdb is unverifiable without DNA. CDR1 and CDR2 (germline): SQVTM, ANQGSEA. This CDR3 has 14 amino acids. CDR3 protein: CSAIGQGINYGYTF.

The chain links TRBV6-1 to TRBJ2-1; TCRdb's D call, TRBD1, is unchecked because there is no DNA. The CDR3 has 14 amino acids. Germline V gene lookup returns CDR1 MNHNS and CDR2 SASEGT. CDR3 in amino acids: CASRWTGARDEQFF.

J is TRBJ1-4 and V is TRBV30; TCRdb's D call, TRBD1, is unchecked because there is no DNA. This CDR3 is built from 14 residues. CDR1 and CDR2 from the germline V gene are GTSNPN and SVGIG (reference sequence). CDR3 sequence: CAWSSNRDSIKLFF.

The V and J genes are TRBV25-1 and TRBJ2-1; TCRdb's D gene call, TRBD2, goes unchecked for lack of DNA. CDR1 is MGHDK and CDR2 is SYGVNS in the germline V gene. The CDR3 has 12 residues. This CDR3 reads CASREGQGEQFF.

The chain uses TRBV7-9 and TRBJ1-1; the TRBD1 assignment by TCRdb is unverifiable without DNA. The CDR3 is 16 residues long. Per germline, CDR1 SEHNR and CDR2 FQNEAQ (reference sequence). The CDR3 here is CASSPTGGKKNTEAFF.

This chain uses TRBV10-3 with TRBJ1-2; the TCRdb D gene call, TRBD1, has no DNA to confirm it. Germline lookup yields CDR1 ENHRY and CDR2 SYGVKD. The CDR3 length is 14 residues. The CDR3 sequence is CAISETQGVYGYTF.

The chain couples TRBV7-6 to TRBJ2-1; the D gene TCRdb calls, TRBD1, cannot be checked with no DNA. The CDR3 totals 16 residues. Per the germline V gene, CDR1 is SGHVS and CDR2 is FNYEAQ. The CDR3 reads CASSFPGSKSHNEQFF. Looking up the rest from reference TRBV7-6 and TRBJ2-1 gives the full variable domain: GAGVSQSPRYKVTKRGQDVALRCDPISGHVSLYWYRQALGQGPEFLTYFNYEAQQDKSGLPNDRFSAERPEGSISTLTIQRTEQRDSAMYRCASSFPGSKSHNEQFFGPGTRLTVL.

The genes are TRBV3-1 and TRBJ1-2; TCRdb returns TRBD1, unconfirmable since there is no DNA. This CDR3 region has 14 residues. Germline lookup yields CDR1 LGHDT and CDR2 YNNKEL (reference sequence). CDR3 sequence reads: CASSAGQANYGYTF.

V and J are TRBV6-2 or TRBV6-3 and TRBJ2-3; TCRdb reports TRBD1, a call that lacks DNA to check it against. Germline CDR1 MNHEY, CDR2 SVGEGT. The CDR3 totals 15 residues. The CDR3 here is CASSPGGVETDTQYF.